This T cell receptor (beta chain) came from a study of spatial heterogeneity in lung cancer. V lost 3 bases and J 2 bases, leaving 10 bases between the germline ends. This CDR3 is built from 13 residues. Looked up from germline, CDR1 is SQVTM and CDR2 is ANQGSEA. Single TCR cDNA molecules each had their own unique molecular identifier. TCRdb reprocessed the 5' RACE reads with MiXCR, giving one entry per CDR3 protein. The sample shows some 10,000 distinct CDR3 sequences, approximately 15% of them seen only once. As for time point: sample taken at primary tumor resection. Whole RNA obtained from tumor, nontumor lung or frozen PBMC underwent sequencing without sorting. Study-level findings and limits: At tumor resection, ubiquitous expanded TCRs were detected in blood more often than later.

This clonotype is medium-sized by share. What it binds is unknown. Material: PBMCs, obtained at surgery. This sequence joins TRBV29-1 and TRBJ1-2; D is possibly TRBD1 (6 bases). This sequence originates from a male donor with early-stage non-small cell lung cancer. As DNA, the CDR3 is TGCAGCGTTGAGCTCAGGGGCAACTATGGCTACACCTTC. As protein: CSVELRGNYGYTF.